This entry lists 7 T cell receptor beta chains sequenced from one sample in a study of blood T cell repertoires in COVID-19. Some clones are missing from TCRdb's copy, which holds only in-frame ones; the method was immunoSEQ multiplex PCR. The data hold about 240,000 clones, with roughly four fifths observed a single time. Sequences were obtained from peripheral blood. Receptors originate from a woman in her seventies with acute or convalescent COVID-19.

This sequence joins TRBV5-1 and TRBJ2-5; TRBD2 agrees at 10 bases. V was clipped by 1 base and J by 3 bases; unmatched bases: 3. The germline CDR1 and CDR2 sequences are SGHRS and YFSETQ. This CDR3 region has 15 residues. DNA of the CDR3: TGCGCCAGCAGCTTGTCAAGCGGGGGGGAAGAGACCCAGTACTTC. Translation: CASSLSSGGEETQYF. The full variable domain, with the rest looked up from reference TRBV5-1 and TRBJ2-5, is KAGVTQTPRYLIKTRGQQVTLSCSPISGHRSVSWYQQTPGQGLQFLFEYFSETQRNKGNFPGRFSGRQFSNSRSEMNVSTLELGDSALYLCASSLSSGGEETQYFGPGTRLLVL.

Concerning this clone itself: The sample contains more than one DNA sequence encoding this CDR3. This chain uses TRBV4-1 with TRBJ1-5; D uncertain. The CDR3 covers 14 residues. Trimming removed 0 bases at V and 0 bases at J, with 3 bases between. Per the germline V gene, CDR1 is MGHRA and CDR2 is YSYEKL. Here the CDR3 reads CASSQDYSNQPQHF. CDR3 in DNA: TGCGCCAGCAGCCAAGATTATAGCAATCAGCCCCAGCATTTT.

The chain uses TRBV7-6 and TRBJ2-2; D is perhaps TRBD2 (7 bases). V shed 6 bases and J shed 3 bases, with 17 bases lying between them. The CDR3 has 16 amino acids. CDR1 and CDR2 from the germline V gene are SGHVS and FNYEAQ. The CDR3 loop reads CASSSRGAGDTGELFF. DNA for the CDR3: TGTGCCAGCAGTTCCCGGGGGGCCGGGGACACCGGGGAGCTGTTTTTT.

The rearrangement links TRBV24-1 to TRBJ2-5, with no clear D. The germline gives CDR1 KGHDR, CDR2 SFDVKD. V lost 5 bases and J lost 0, with 9 bases in between. The CDR3 covers 14 residues. In DNA form, the CDR3 reads TGTGCCACCAGTGGTTATCAGAACCAAGAGACCCAGTACTTC. Translated, it gives CATSGYQNQETQYF.

CDR3 in amino acids: CATSRDRRGRGLNTEAFF. The DNA of the CDR3 is TGTGCCACCAGCAGAGATAGAAGGGGGCGCGGACTGAACACTGAAGCTTTCTTT. The chain links TRBV15 to TRBJ1-1; 7 positions agree with TRBD1. Germline V CDR1 and CDR2: LNHNV, YYDKDF (reference sequence). This CDR3 has 18 amino acids. V lost 0 bases to trimming and J lost 0 bases; unmatched junction nucleotides: 10.

The rearrangement links TRBV9 to TRBJ1-3, with D perhaps matching TRBD1 (6 bases). CDR3 length: 18 residues. Germline V gene data show CDR1 as SGDLS and CDR2 as YYNGEE. V was clipped by 0 bases and J by 2 bases, with 18 bases between them. The CDR3 loop reads CASSVERGNRRTGNTIYF. For the CDR3, the DNA is TGTGCCAGCAGCGTAGAAAGGGGGAACAGGAGAACTGGAAACACCATATATTTT.

This clone came up a few times. CDR3 nucleotides: TGTGCCAGCAGTTTATCGAGTCAGGGATCCAATTCACCCCTCCACTTT. This encodes CASSLSSQGSNSPLHF. V and J are TRBV27 and TRBJ1-6, with D maybe TRBD1 (5 bases). V dropped 0 bases and J dropped 7 bases, with 13 bases sitting between them. The CDR3 has 16 residues. The germline gives CDR1 MNHEY, CDR2 SMNVEV (reference sequence).